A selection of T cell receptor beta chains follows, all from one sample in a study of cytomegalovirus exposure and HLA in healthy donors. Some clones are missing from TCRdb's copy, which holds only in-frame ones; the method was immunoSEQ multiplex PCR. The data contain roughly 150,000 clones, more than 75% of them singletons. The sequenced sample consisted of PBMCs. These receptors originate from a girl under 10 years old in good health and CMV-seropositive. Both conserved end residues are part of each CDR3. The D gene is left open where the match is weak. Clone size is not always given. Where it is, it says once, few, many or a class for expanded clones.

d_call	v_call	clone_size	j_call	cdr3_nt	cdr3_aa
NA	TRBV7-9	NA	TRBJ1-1	TGTGCCAGCAGCTCGCGCAGGGATGACAACACTGAAGCTTTCTTT	CASSSRRDDNTEAFF
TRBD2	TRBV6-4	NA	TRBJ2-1	TGTGCCAGCAGTGAAGGACTAGCGTCTAATGAGCAGTTCTTC	CASSEGLASNEQFF
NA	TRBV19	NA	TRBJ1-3	TGTGCCAGTCGAAGCCCCTCTGGAAACACCATATATTTT	CASRSPSGNTIYF
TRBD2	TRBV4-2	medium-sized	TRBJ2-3	TGTGCCAGCAGCCAATCACTAGCGGGAGGAACAGATACGCAGTATTTT	CASSQSLAGGTDTQYF
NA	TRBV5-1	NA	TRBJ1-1	TGCGCCAGCAGCTTGGTCCCCCGTAGAGGAACTGAAGCTTTCTTT	CASSLVPRRGTEAFF
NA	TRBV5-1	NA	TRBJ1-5	TGCGCCAGCAGCCCGGGGGATAGCAATCAGCCCCAGCATTTT	CASSPGDSNQPQHF
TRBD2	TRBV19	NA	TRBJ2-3	TGTGCCAGTAGTATCGGGGGGGAAGGCACAGATACGCAGTATTTT	CASSIGGEGTDTQYF
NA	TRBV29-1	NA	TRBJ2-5	TGCAGCGTTGTAGAGGGGGGGGGAGAGACCCAGTACTTC	CSVVEGGGETQYF
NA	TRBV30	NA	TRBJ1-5	TGTGCCTGGAGTCCACAGGGTTATAGCAATCAGCCCCAGCATTTT	CAWSPQGYSNQPQHF
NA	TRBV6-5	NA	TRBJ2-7	TGTGCCAGCAGTTACTACGAGACAGGGAGGTACGAGCAGTACTTC	CASSYYETGRYEQYF
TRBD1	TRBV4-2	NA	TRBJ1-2	TGTGCCAGCAGCCAACAAGAGGGTTGGGACAGGGATGGCTACACCTTC	CASSQQEGWDRDGYTF
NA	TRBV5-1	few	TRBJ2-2	TGCGCCAGCAGCTCCCCCGGGACACGTAACACCGGGGAGCTGTTTTTT	CASSSPGTRNTGELFF
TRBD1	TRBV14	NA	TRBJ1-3	TGTGCCAGCAGCCCCACGGGCAGGGGGCGACGAAACACCATATATTTT	CASSPTGRGRRNTIYF
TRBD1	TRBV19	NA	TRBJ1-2	TGTGCCAGTAGTGTCACAGGGGACTATGGCTACACCTTC	CASSVTGDYGYTF
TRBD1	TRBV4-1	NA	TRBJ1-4	TGCGCCAGCAGCGTAGGACAGGGGGCGAGGGAAAAACTGTTTTTT	CASSVGQGAREKLFF
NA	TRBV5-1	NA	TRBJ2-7	TGCGCCAGCAGCTGGATGGGCAGGGGGTTCGGGGGCTCCTACGAGCAGTACTTC	CASSWMGRGFGGSYEQYF
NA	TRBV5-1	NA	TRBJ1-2	TGCGCCAGCAGCCTGAACAGGGCCTCTAACTATGGCTACACCTTC	CASSLNRASNYGYTF
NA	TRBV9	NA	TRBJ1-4	TGTGCCAGCAGCGGCCCCCCCCGCGCGAGCGGTGAAAAACTGTTTTTT	CASSGPPRASGEKLFF
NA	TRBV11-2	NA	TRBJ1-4	TGTGCCAGCAGCTTACAGGGATCTAATGAAAAACTGTTTTTT	CASSLQGSNEKLFF
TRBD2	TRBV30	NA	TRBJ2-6	TGTGCCTGGGGGACTAGCGGCCTCTTCCTGACTTTC	CAWGTSGLFLTF
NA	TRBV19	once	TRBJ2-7	TGTGCCAGTAGTATGGTCGGAGTCGAGCAGTACTTC	CASSMVGVEQYF
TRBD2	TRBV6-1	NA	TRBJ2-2	TGTGCCAGTCGTACTAGCGGGAGGGGCACCGGGGAGCTGTTTTTT	CASRTSGRGTGELFF
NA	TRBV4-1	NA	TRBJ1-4	TGCGCCAGCAGCCAAACCGGGTTTAGAGTCGCACCGCGTGAAAAACTGTTTTTT	CASSQTGFRVAPREKLFF
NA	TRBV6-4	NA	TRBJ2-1	TGTGCCAGCAGTGACTCGGGGAGAATCAATGAGCAGTTCTTC	CASSDSGRINEQFF
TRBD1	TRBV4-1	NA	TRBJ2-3	TGCGCCAGCAGCCCCAAATTTCCAGGGACAGGGATACCCACAGATACGCAGTATTTT	CASSPKFPGTGIPTDTQYF
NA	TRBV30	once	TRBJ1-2	TGTGCCTGGTGGAGAACAGGGACCCTCCTCTATGGCTACACCTTC	CAWWRTGTLLYGYTF
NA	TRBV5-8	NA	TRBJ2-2	TGTGCCAGCAGCCACCTGGACAGCCTGAACACCGGGGAGCTGTTTTTT	CASSHLDSLNTGELFF
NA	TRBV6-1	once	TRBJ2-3	TGTGCCAGCAGTGATTCGAGGGGCACAGATACGCAGTATTTT	CASSDSRGTDTQYF
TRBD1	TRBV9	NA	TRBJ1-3	TGTGCCAGCAGCGTGCAGGGGGTGGCTGGAAACACCATATATTTT	CASSVQGVAGNTIYF
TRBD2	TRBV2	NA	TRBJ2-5	TGTGCCAGCAGCGGAGACGGACTAGGAGAGACCCAGTACTTC	CASSGDGLGETQYF
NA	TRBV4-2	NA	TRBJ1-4	TGTGCCAGCAGCCAAGTCTCCCCCCGAGCAACTAATGAAAAACTGTTTTTT	CASSQVSPRATNEKLFF
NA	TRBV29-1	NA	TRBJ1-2	TGCAGCGTCCGAACCCCGGGTGGCTATGGCTACACCTTC	CSVRTPGGYGYTF
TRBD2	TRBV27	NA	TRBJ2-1	TGTGCCAGCAGTTCCCTGGGACTAGCAGGAAACAATGAGCAGTTCTTC	CASSSLGLAGNNEQFF
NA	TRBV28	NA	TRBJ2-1	TGTGCCAGCAGTCAACAGGGTAAGCAGTTCTTC	CASSQQGKQFF
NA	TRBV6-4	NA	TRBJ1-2	TGTGCCAGCAGTGACGAGGACTATGGCTACACCTTC	CASSDEDYGYTF
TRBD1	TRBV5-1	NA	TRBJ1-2	TGCGCCAGCAGCTTCGGACAGGATGGCTACACCTTC	CASSFGQDGYTF
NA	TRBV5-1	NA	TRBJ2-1	TGCGCCAGCAGCTGGGAGGCCGACAGAAACCTCTACAATGAGCAGTTCTTC	CASSWEADRNLYNEQFF
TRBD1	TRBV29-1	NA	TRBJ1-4	TGCAGCGCCCGGACAGGGGGGGATGAAAAACTCTTTTTT	CSARTGGDEKLFF
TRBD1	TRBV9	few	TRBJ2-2	TGTGCCAGCAGCCCAAGGGGGCTAGAAAACACCGGGGAGCTGTTTTTT	CASSPRGLENTGELFF
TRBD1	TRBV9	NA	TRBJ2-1	TGTGCCAGCAGCGGACAGGGGAGCGGGTACAATGAGCAGTTCTTC	CASSGQGSGYNEQFF
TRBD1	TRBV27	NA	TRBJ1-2	TGTGCCAGCAGTCCCCGACAGGGTGGGGGGTATGGCTACACCTTC	CASSPRQGGGYGYTF
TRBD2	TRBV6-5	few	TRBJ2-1	TGTGCCAGCAGAGACGGGAGGTCCCCCTACAATGAGCAGTTCTTC	CASRDGRSPYNEQFF
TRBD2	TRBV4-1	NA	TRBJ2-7	TGCGCCAGCAGCCCCCAAGAGGGGCTAGCGGGGAATACGGCCCACTACGAGCAGTACTTC	CASSPQEGLAGNTAHYEQYF
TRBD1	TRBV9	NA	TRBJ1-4	TGTGCCAGCAGCACCCGGACAGGGAATGAAAAACTGTTTTTT	CASSTRTGNEKLFF
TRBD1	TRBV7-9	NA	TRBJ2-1	TGTGCCAGCAGCCAAACTCCCCCGACAGGGGGCGATGAGCAGTTCTTC	CASSQTPPTGGDEQFF
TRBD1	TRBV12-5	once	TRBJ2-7	TGTGCTAGTGCTCCAAGGGGGCTGGGCGAGCAGTACTTC	CASAPRGLGEQYF
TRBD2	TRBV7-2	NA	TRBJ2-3	TGTGCCAGCAGCCCGACTAGCGGGGAGGCAGATACGCAGTATTTT	CASSPTSGEADTQYF
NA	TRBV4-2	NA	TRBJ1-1	TGTGCCAGCAGCCAAGCCCAGATGAACACTGAAGCTTTCTTT	CASSQAQMNTEAFF
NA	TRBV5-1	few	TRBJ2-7	TGCGCCAGCAGCTTAGGATTTCAGGGATACGAGCAGTACTTC	CASSLGFQGYEQYF
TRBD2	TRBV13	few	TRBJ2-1	TGTGCCAGCAGCTCGTTCCTAGCGGGATACAATGAGCAGTTCTTC	CASSSFLAGYNEQFF
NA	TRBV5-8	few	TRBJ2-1	TGTGCCAGCGGGCTGTCCTACAATGAGCAGTTCTTC	CASGLSYNEQFF
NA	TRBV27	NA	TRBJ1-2	TGTGCCAGCAGTTTAGGTTCGTCCGGCTATGGCTACACCTTC	CASSLGSSGYGYTF
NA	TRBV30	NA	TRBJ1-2	TGTGCCTGGAGGGGGGGAATGGGGACCAACTATGGCTACACCTTC	CAWRGGMGTNYGYTF
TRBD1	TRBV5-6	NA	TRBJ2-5	TGTGCCAGCAGCACCGGACAGGGTGAGACCCAGTACTTC	CASSTGQGETQYF
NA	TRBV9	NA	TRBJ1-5	TGTGCCAGCAGCGTAGACCCCCAGAAACAGCCCCAGCATTTT	CASSVDPQKQPQHF